Below, 8 T cell receptor beta chains from the same sample are listed, as sequenced in a study of blood T cell repertoires in COVID-19. Data came from immunoSEQ multiplex PCR; TCRdb stores just in-frame clones and leaves some out. The sample holds some 150,000 clones, around nine tenths seen once. The sequenced sample was peripheral blood. These receptors were obtained from a man between 65 and 85 years old with acute or convalescent COVID-19.

V and J are TRBV11-2 and TRBJ2-7; no reliable D call. The ends were cut back, 5 bases at V and 1 base at J, with 9 bases in the middle. Germline V gene lookup returns CDR1 SGHAT and CDR2 FQNNGV. CDR3 length equals 13 residues. The CDR3, as DNA: TGTGCCAGCAGCCCAACCGGTTCCTACGAGCAGTACTTC. Translated, it gives CASSPTGSYEQYF.

This chain links TRBV4-2 with TRBJ1-3; TRBD1 agrees at 9 bases. Germline trimming cut 0 bases from V and 3 bases from J; bases unmatched to any gene: 6. This CDR3 region has 17 residues. CDR1 is LGHNA, CDR2 YNFKEQ, per germline. The CDR3 bases are TGTGCCAGCAGCCAAGAGCCCGACAGGGGGATTGGAAACACCATATATTTT. It is translated as CASSQEPDRGIGNTIYF.

Only a few counts were recorded for this clone. V gene TRBV30 combines with J gene TRBJ1-6; D might be TRBD1 (5 bases). CDR3 length: 14 amino acids. With 6 bases removed from V and 2 bases from J, the gap between germline ends came to 11 bases. Germline V gene data show CDR1 as GTSNPN and CDR2 as SVGIG (reference sequence). DNA of the CDR3: TGTGCCTGCCAGGGAGGGCCCTATAATTCACCCCTCCACTTT. This sequence encodes CACQGGPYNSPLHF. Variable domain in full (rest from reference TRBV30 and TRBJ1-6): SQTIHQWPATLVQPVGSPLSLECTVEGTSNPNLYWYRQAAGRGLQLLFYSVGIGQISSEVPQNLSASRPQDRQFILSSKKLLLSDSGFYLCACQGGPYNSPLHFGNGTRLTVT.

The chain recombines TRBV5-6 with TRBJ1-2; no definite D call. The length of the CDR3 is 14 residues. Trimming pared 2 bases from V and 5 bases from J, leaving 13 bases between. Per the germline V gene, CDR1 is SGHDT and CDR2 is YYEEEE. CDR3 sequence: CASSLPGVWYGYTF. The CDR3 nucleotides are TGTGCCAGCAGCTTACCAGGCGTGTGGTATGGCTACACCTTC.

In its sample, this clone was seen once. The V gene is TRBV5-1, the J gene TRBJ1-4; TRBD1 is a possible D gene (5 bases). There are 14 residues in the CDR3. Between the trimmed V and J ends, which lost 3 bases and 5 bases, there was a span of 11 bases. The germline gives CDR1 SGHRS, CDR2 YFSETQ. CDR3 region: CASSSDGGNEKLFF. The CDR3 DNA sequence: TGCGCCAGCAGCTCGGACGGGGGAAATGAAAAACTGTTTTTT.

The chain couples TRBV19 to TRBJ2-1; D possibly corresponds to TRBD2 (5 bases). Germline V gene sequence: CDR1 LNHDA, CDR2 SQIVND (reference sequence). V lost 4 bases, J lost 7 bases, and 11 bases lay in between. This CDR3 is built from 13 residues. DNA for the CDR3: TGTGCCAGTAGTAGCGGGTGGGGAAATGAGCAGTTCTTC. Its translation is CASSSGWGNEQFF.

This chain connects TRBV28 to TRBJ1-1, with D perhaps matching TRBD1 (6 bases). The CDR3 sequence is 14 residues long. Germline CDR1 and CDR2: MDHEN and SYDVKM. V lost 4 bases, J lost 6 bases, and 15 bases lay in between. CDR3 sequence (DNA): TGTGCCAGCAGTTACCGGAAACAGGGAGCTGAAGCTTTCTTT. Amino acids: CASSYRKQGAEAFF.

This clone was counted between two and nine times. The chain carries TRBV24-1 and TRBJ2-7, with 10 nucleotides matching TRBD2. The CDR3 has 15 amino acids. Trimming at V came to 9 bases and at J to 3 bases, leaving 10 bases not matched to a gene. Germline CDR1 KGHDR, CDR2 SFDVKD. CDR3 DNA: TGTGCCACCGGAGAATTAGCGGGGGGCCGCTACGAGCAGTACTTC. This gives the protein CATGELAGGRYEQYF.